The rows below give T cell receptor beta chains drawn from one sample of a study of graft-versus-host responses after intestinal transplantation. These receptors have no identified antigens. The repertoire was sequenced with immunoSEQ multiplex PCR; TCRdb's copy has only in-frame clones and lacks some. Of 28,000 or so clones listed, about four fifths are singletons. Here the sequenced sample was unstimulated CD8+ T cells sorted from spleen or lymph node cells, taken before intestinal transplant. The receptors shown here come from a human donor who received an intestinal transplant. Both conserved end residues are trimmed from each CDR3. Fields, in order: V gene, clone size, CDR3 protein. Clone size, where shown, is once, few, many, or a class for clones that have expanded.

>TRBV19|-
ATKPWTGRNEQF
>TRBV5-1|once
ASSLAGPGNSPLH
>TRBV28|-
ASSLTGGVGTEAF
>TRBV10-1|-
ASSEDSGGGYNEQF
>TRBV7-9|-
ASSSPLAGEQF
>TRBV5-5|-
ASSHQVGLDTQY
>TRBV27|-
ASKEGPHTEAF
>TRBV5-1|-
ASSLSIRDEQY
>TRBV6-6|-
ASSYGLAGSYYEQY
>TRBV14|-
ASSLVGQPYEQY
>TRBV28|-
ASSLLRTGWPNTGELF
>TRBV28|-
ASRGTGNTGELF
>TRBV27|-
ASSEGLMNTEAF
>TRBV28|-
ASSLSGGEDEKLF
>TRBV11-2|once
ASSLVRGYNSPLH
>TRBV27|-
ASSLLAAPNEQF
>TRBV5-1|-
ASSMGTSGRLPYEQY
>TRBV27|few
ASSFGGGSYGYT
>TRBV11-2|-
ASRSPGTASSYEQY
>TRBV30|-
AWRKQSAKLF
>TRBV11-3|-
ASSLGPGQGINEQF
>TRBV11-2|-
ASSLVLEVARY
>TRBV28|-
ASSFQYYNEQF
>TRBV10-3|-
AISHGQGVYEQY
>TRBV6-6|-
ASTLRLSYEQY
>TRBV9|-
ASSVGLQRLAGGRETQY
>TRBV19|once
ASSWGTGRDNSPLH
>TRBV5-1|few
ASSLDRPDSPLH
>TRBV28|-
ASSFRRERTSYEQY
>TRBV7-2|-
ASSLRGTSRYEQY
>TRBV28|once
ASSLSGVRGISYEQY
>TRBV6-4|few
ASSDRGNNEQF
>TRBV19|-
ASSIVGGWNNEQF
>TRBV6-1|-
ASSEYGRGGEQY
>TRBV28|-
ASCDEVGNGGYT
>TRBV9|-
ASSGAVDEQF
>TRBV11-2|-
ASSLIRAGEQY
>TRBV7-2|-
ASSSGLESLYEQY
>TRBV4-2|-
ASSQLTGGKNTEAF
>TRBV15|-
ATSERLAITDTQY
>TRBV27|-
ASSSRDTSYEQY
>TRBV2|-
ASSEWTGDAYEQY
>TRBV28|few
ASSLGYLYEQY
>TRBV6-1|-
ASSEEPTGGGQPQH
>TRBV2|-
ASSVSPPGMDTQY
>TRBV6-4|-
ASSEASGSADTQY
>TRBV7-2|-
ASSHWTGSNEQY
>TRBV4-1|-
ASSLGQPYEQY
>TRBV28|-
ASSIPGHRLAPTYEQY
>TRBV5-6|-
ASSLDRGTESSYNEQF
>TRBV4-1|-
ASSQAYTGELF
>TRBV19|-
ASSMDTSYEQY
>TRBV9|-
ASRDNRDRGQTGELF